Each of the 21 T cell receptor beta chains below was sequenced from the same sample in a study of T cells in Graves' hyperthyroidism and ophthalmopathy. Amplification yielded TCR beta CDR3 regions, with RNA transcripts as the source. With the HTBI primer set, the TCR CDR3 went through a first round of RT-PCR. TCRdb reprocessed the multiplex PCR reads via MiXCR and lists one record per CDR3 protein. The table lists 500,000 to 750,000 distinct CDR3 sequences, approximately 15% of them singletons. The sequenced sample was blood. The origin of the receptors is a woman aged 18-29 years with Graves' ophthalmopathy.

This clonotype was picked up many times. The chain recombines TRBV4-2 with TRBJ2-7; no firm D call. V shed 3 bases and J shed 2 bases, with 11 bases lying between them. Germline CDR1 reads LGHNA; CDR2 reads YNFKEQ. The CDR3 has 14 residues. The CDR3 region has the DNA TGTGCCAGCAGCCAGGATATAACAGCCTACGAGCAGTACTTC. Protein sequence: CASSQDITAYEQYF.

This clonotype was seen many times. The chain carries TRBV7-6 and TRBJ1-1; D not certain. V lost 3 bases and J 2 bases, leaving 10 bases between the germline ends. Germline CDR1 is SGHVS and CDR2 is FNYEAQ. This CDR3 spans 14 amino acids. The CDR3: CASSFADVNTEAFF. CDR3 bases: TGTGCCAGCAGCTTCGCGGACGTTAACACTGAAGCTTTCTTT.

This clonotype appeared many times. V and J are TRBV11-3 and TRBJ2-6; D perhaps matches TRBD1 (5 bases). Per the germline V gene, CDR1 is SGHNT and CDR2 is YENEEA. The ends were cut back, 3 bases at V and 0 bases at J, with 12 bases in the middle. The CDR3 length is 17 residues. CDR3 region: CASSFGQGSSGANVLTF. CDR3 in DNA: TGTGCCAGCAGCTTCGGGCAGGGTAGCTCTGGGGCCAACGTCCTGACTTTC.

J is TRBJ2-2 and V is TRBV9, with TRBD1 identical over 8 bases. Germline values: CDR1 SGDLS, CDR2 YYNGEE. The J segment lost 4 bases and the V segment lost 0 bases, leaving 5 bases of the junction unmatched. The CDR3 runs to 16 residues. DNA for the CDR3: TGTGCCAGCAGCGTAGCTACAGGGACAGGCACCGGGGAGCTGTTTTTT. It encodes CASSVATGTGTGELFF. The full variable domain, rest sourced from reference TRBV9 and TRBJ2-2, is DSGVTQTPKHLITATGQRVTLRCSPRSGDLSVYWYQQSLDQGLQFLIQYYNGEERAKGNILERFSAQQFPDLHSELNLSSLELGDSALYFCASSVATGTGTGELFFGEGSRLTVL.

Regarding this clonotype: A read error is possible here, since a much larger clone lies one base away. The V gene is TRBV7-8, the J gene TRBJ2-1, with unresolved D. Trimming took 5 bases from V and 4 from J, leaving 15 bases between them. Germline CDR1 SGHVS, CDR2 FQNEAQ. The CDR3 runs 15 residues. This CDR3 is CASSQKASSYNEQFF. In nucleotides, the CDR3 is TGTGCCAGCAGCCAGAAGGCGTCGTCATACAATGAGCAGTTCTTC.

The CDR3 loop is CASRLLGLAGVNEQFF. Here the CDR3 DNA reads TGTGCCAGCAGGCTTTTGGGACTAGCGGGAGTAAATGAGCAGTTCTTC. The chain is built from TRBV6-2 or TRBV6-3 and TRBJ2-1; 14 positions match TRBD2. The germline gives CDR1 MNHEY, CDR2 SVGEGT. With V trimmed by 6 bases and J by 7 bases, 8 bases remained unmatched. The CDR3 spans 16 residues.

This clonotype appeared many times. The V gene is TRBV7-3, the J gene TRBJ2-1; 10 bases are shared with TRBD1. Germline V lookup: CDR1 SGHTA, CDR2 FQGTGA. The CDR3 extends over 15 amino acids. V trimming: 3 bases; J trimming: 8 bases; junction bases outside the gene matches: 7. For the CDR3, the DNA is TGTGCCAGCAGCTTGACAGGGGGCGAAGGTGATGAGCAGTTCTTC. It specifies CASSLTGGEGDEQFF.

This chain uses TRBV7-3 with TRBJ1-1; a possible D gene is TRBD1 (6 bases). The V and J ends lost 5 bases and 2 bases respectively, with 15 bases between them. The CDR3 extends over 15 amino acids. From germline, CDR1 is SGHTA and CDR2 FQGTGA. The CDR3 DNA follows: TGTGCCAGCAGCGTCGCCCCGGGGGCTAACACTGAAGCTTTCTTT. This translates into CASSVAPGANTEAFF.

There are a few counts of this clonotype. The rearrangement links TRBV9 to TRBJ2-1; D may correspond to TRBD1 or TRBD2 (6 bases each). Trimming stripped 2 bases from V and 3 bases from J, with 24 bases between. Germline CDR1 reads SGDLS; CDR2 reads YYNGEE. The CDR3 totals 19 residues. The CDR3 sequence: CASSVRRGGGGEDYNEQFF. CDR3 in DNA: TGTGCCAGCAGCGTCCGTAGAGGGGGTGGAGGGGAAGACTACAATGAGCAGTTCTTC.

This clonotype was found a few times. The gene calls are TRBV30 and TRBJ1-2; 11 bases are a match to TRBD1. J gave up 4 bases and V 1 base, and 8 bases lay outside the gene matches. The length of the CDR3 is 16 residues. From germline, CDR1 is GTSNPN and CDR2 SVGIG (reference sequence). The DNA for the CDR3 is TGTGCCTGGAGTGGGTCGGACAGGGGGCAAGGCTATGGCTACACCTTC. Encoded protein: CAWSGSDRGQGYGYTF.

There are many counts of this clonotype. V usage is TRBV20-1 and J usage is TRBJ2-3, with 9 positions matching TRBD2. The CDR3 has 17 residues. The V gene's germline CDR1 is DFQATT and CDR2 SNEGSKA (reference sequence). J was trimmed by 0 bases and V by 5 bases; bases with no gene match: 12. DNA for the CDR3: TGCAGTGCTCTTTCCGCGGGAGGGCCGTTGAGCACAGATACGCAGTATTTT. Protein: CSALSAGGPLSTDTQYF.

There are a few counts of this clonotype. This rearrangement joins TRBV29-1 to TRBJ2-7; 10 positions match TRBD1. With 7 bases clipped from V and 3 bases from J, the junction kept 6 bases outside the gene matches. The CDR3 consists of 13 residues. Germline V CDR1 and CDR2: SQVTM, ANQGSEA. The CDR3 protein is CSELDRGVYEQYF. The CDR3, as DNA: TGCAGCGAGCTGGACAGGGGGGTCTACGAGCAGTACTTC.

This clonotype was recorded many times. CDR3 bases: TGCAGTGCTAAATCCGGATTTTATAGCAATCAGCCCCAGCATTTT. Protein sequence: CSAKSGFYSNQPQHF. The V call is TRBV20-1, the J call TRBJ1-5; D is ambiguous. The ends were cut back, 4 bases at V and 0 bases at J, with 13 bases in the middle. Germline V gives CDR1 DFQATT, CDR2 SNEGSKA (reference sequence). This CDR3 spans 15 amino acids.

Many counts were recorded for this clonotype. The chain is built from TRBV7-3 and TRBJ2-3; TRBD1 agrees at 8 bases. This CDR3 is 18 amino acids long. Germline assignment: CDR1 SGHTA and CDR2 FQGTGA. The trim removed 5 bases at V and 4 bases at J, leaving 17 bases unmatched. CDR3 coding DNA: TGTGCCAGCAGCCCAGACTACCACCCCAGGGGGCGAGCAGATACGCAGTATTTT. Amino acid sequence: CASSPDYHPRGRADTQYF. Supplemented by reference TRBV7-3 and TRBJ2-3, the full variable domain reads GAGVSQTPSNKVTEKGKYVELRCDPISGHTALYWYRQSLGQGPEFLIYFQGTGAADDSGLPNDRFFAVRPEGSVSTLKIQRTERGDSAVYLCASSPDYHPRGRADTQYFGPGTRLTVL.

This clonotype has ten or more counts. This chain joins TRBV3-1 and TRBJ1-1, with 9 positions matching TRBD1. This CDR3 comprises 16 residues. V trimming: 3 bases; J trimming: 3 bases; junction bases outside the gene matches: 8. CDR1 and CDR2 from the germline V gene are LGHDT and YNNKEL (reference sequence). The CDR3 nucleotides are TGTGCCAGCAGCCACCGGGACAGGGTGGGGGACACTGAAGCTTTCTTT. Its translation is CASSHRDRVGDTEAFF. Full variable domain (rest looked up from reference TRBV3-1 and TRBJ1-1): DTAVSQTPKYLVTQMGNDKSIKCEQNLGHDTMYWYKQDSKKFLKIMFSYNNKELIINETVPNRFSPKSPDKAHLNLHINSLELGDSAVYFCASSHRDRVGDTEAFFGQGTRLTVV.

The sample holds many counts of this clonotype. The chain employs TRBV27 and TRBJ1-5; a possible D gene is TRBD1 (6 bases). Per germline, CDR1 MNHEY and CDR2 SMNVEV (reference sequence). The CDR3 contains 14 residues. Trimming removed 3 bases from V and 6 bases from J, with 12 bases in between. The CDR3 protein is CASSFGGAGQPQHF. The CDR3 nucleotides are TGTGCCAGCAGTTTTGGGGGGGCGGGTCAGCCCCAGCATTTT.

This clonotype was recorded many times. The rearrangement uses TRBV20-1 and TRBJ2-1; TRBD2 agrees at 9 bases. Germline assignment: CDR1 DFQATT and CDR2 SNEGSKA (reference sequence). The CDR3 totals 17 residues. The V gene end was trimmed by 0 bases and the J gene end by 4 bases; junction bases not matched to a gene: 10. Written as DNA, the CDR3 is TGCAGTGCTAGAGATCTGGTAAGCGGGAGGTCTTACAATGAGCAGTTCTTC. Its protein product is CSARDLVSGRSYNEQFF.

V is TRBV25-1 and J is TRBJ1-6, with no clear D. Per the germline V gene, CDR1 is MGHDK and CDR2 is SYGVNS. This CDR3 is 14 amino acids long. V was clipped by 3 bases and J by 10 bases, with 13 bases between them. The chain's CDR3 is CASSERTRVSPLHF. The CDR3 DNA follows: TGTGCCAGCAGTGAGCGGACTCGAGTATCACCCCTCCACTTT. Based on the CDR3 plus reference TRBV25-1 and TRBJ1-6, the full variable domain is EADIYQTPRYLVIGTGKKITLECSQTMGHDKMYWYQQDPGMELHLIHYSYGVNSTEKGDLSSESTVSRIRTEHFPLTLESARPSHTSQYLCASSERTRVSPLHFGNGTRLTVT.

The rearrangement links TRBV4-3 to TRBJ1-5, with 10 bases fitting TRBD1. CDR1 LGHNA and CDR2 YSLEER come from the germline V gene. This CDR3 comprises 16 residues. Losses at the gene ends were 0 bases for V and 7 bases for J; bases not matched to a gene: 6. The CDR3 here is CASSQDRQGAWQPQHF. The CDR3 bases are TGCGCCAGCAGCCAAGATAGACAGGGGGCATGGCAGCCCCAGCATTTT.

The CDR3 nucleotides read TGTGCCAGCAGTACGGATGCTCTGGGAAAACTGTTTTTT. Protein product: CASSTDALGKLFF. J is TRBJ1-4 and V is TRBV27; D unclear. Germline V gene lookup returns CDR1 MNHEY and CDR2 SMNVEV (reference sequence). V gave up 5 bases and J gave up 10 bases, with 14 bases separating them. This CDR3 region has 13 residues. Together with reference TRBV27 and TRBJ1-4, the CDR3 gives the full variable domain: EAQVTQNPRYLITVTGKKLTVTCSQNMNHEYMSWYRQDPGLGLRQIYYSMNVEVTDKGDVPEGYKVSRKEKRNFPLILESPSPNQTSLYFCASSTDALGKLFFGSGTQLSVL.

This clonotype came up many times. The CDR3 reads CASSTRQESIYGYTF. CDR3 DNA: TGTGCCAGCAGCACCCGACAGGAATCTATCTATGGCTACACCTTC. The chain is built from TRBV14 and TRBJ1-2; D is perhaps TRBD1 (6 bases). This CDR3 is 15 amino acids long. Trimming stripped 5 bases from V and 4 bases from J, with 17 bases between. In germline, CDR1 is SGHDN, CDR2 FVKESK.